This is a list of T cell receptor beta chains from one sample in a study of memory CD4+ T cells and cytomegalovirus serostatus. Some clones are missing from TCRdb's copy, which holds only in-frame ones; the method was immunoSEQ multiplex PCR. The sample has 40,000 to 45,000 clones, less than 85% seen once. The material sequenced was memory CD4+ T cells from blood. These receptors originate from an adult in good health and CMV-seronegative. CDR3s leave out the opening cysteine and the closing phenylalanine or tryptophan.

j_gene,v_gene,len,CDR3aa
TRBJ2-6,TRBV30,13,AWSVGHSGANVLT
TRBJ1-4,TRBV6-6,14,ASTSREGATNEKLF
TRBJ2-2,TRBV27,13,ASSLSRANTGELF
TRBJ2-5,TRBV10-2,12,ASSDGAQGETQY
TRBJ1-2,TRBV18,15,ASSEATGRTAYVGYT
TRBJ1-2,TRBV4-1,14,ASSQVLWTGEEGYT
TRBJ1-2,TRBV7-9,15,ASSLVWEQAPTVGYT
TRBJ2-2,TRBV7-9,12,ASTGQVYTGELF
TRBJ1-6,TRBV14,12,ASSQDRRGSPLH
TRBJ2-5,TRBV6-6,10,ASSYLLGTQY
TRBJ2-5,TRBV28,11,ASSLTNPETQY
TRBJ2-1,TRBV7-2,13,ASSPPGTGKNEQF
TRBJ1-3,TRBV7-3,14,ASSLSPGSSGNTIY
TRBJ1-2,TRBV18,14,ASGERQVSSNYGYT
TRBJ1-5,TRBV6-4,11,ASSDGRDQPQH
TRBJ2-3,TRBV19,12,ASSLGTREDTQY
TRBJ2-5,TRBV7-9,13,ASSSREVLAETQY
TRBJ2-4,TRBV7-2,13,ASSLSALAKNIQY
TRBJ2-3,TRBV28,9,ASSLGRDQY
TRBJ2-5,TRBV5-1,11,ASSPQGPETQY
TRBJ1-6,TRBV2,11,ASTGQDDSPLH
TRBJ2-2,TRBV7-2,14,ASSLVGTSRIGELF
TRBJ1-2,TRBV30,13,AWVPTSQGARGYT
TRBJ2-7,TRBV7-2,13,ASRTGPGPAYEQY
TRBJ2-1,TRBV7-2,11,ASSRDRDHEQF
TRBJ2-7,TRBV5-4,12,ASSLFGDSYEQY
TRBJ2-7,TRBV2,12,ASSVRQGSSEQY
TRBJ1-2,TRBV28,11,ASSLGEDYGYT
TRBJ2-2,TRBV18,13,ASSASGTNTGELF
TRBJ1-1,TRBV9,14,ASSVVGTATNTEAF
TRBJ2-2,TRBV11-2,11,ASSLVRSGELF
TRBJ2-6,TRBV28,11,ASRLSGANVLT
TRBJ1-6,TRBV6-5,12,ASSYARRNSPLH
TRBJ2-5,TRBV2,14,AKIRDRGRQQETQY
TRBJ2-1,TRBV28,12,ASSSPDRENEQF
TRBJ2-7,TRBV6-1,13,ASSERRAGGNEQY
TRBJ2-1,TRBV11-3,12,ASSAGLARNEQF
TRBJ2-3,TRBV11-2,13,ASSSGYGGENTQY
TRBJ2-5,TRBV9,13,ASSARDREVETQY
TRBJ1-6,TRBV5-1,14,ASSFSGGRFNSPLH
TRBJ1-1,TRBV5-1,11,ASSLVANTEAF
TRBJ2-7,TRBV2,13,ASRVRDSSSYEQY